In this sample, the clone carrying this T cell receptor (beta chain) turned up many times. Antigen specificity is unknown. These data come from a study of early T cells in non-severe SARS-CoV-2 infection. Overall study: With bulk RNA from unsorted whole blood as input, sequencing yielded unpaired chains.

Regarding the study as a whole: Anti-spike CD8 responses were favored in VDJdb matching, and private and CD4 specificities were missed.

Unique molecular identifiers (one per individual cDNA molecule) were attached. From the 5' RACE reads, TCRdb called clonotypes with MiXCR, one entry per CDR3 protein. The profile shows 27,000 or so distinct CDR3 sequences, roughly 6.6% of them singletons. The source material was whole blood. The receptor's source is an adult who was a healthcare worker with PCR-confirmed SARS-CoV-2 infection or an uninfected control (not recorded which).

The CDR3 spells CASSVSSIPGAALIPYEQYF. CDR3 nucleotide sequence: TGCGCCAGCAGTGTTTCGAGTATTCCGGGGGCGGCCTTAATTCCCTACGAGCAGTACTTC. J is TRBJ2-7 and V is TRBV10-2, with D perhaps TRBD1 or TRBD2 (6 bases each). This CDR3 spans 20 amino acids. Germline assignment: CDR1 WSHSY and CDR2 SAAADI. The V gene lost 4 bases and the J gene lost 2 bases, with 30 bases spanning the gap.